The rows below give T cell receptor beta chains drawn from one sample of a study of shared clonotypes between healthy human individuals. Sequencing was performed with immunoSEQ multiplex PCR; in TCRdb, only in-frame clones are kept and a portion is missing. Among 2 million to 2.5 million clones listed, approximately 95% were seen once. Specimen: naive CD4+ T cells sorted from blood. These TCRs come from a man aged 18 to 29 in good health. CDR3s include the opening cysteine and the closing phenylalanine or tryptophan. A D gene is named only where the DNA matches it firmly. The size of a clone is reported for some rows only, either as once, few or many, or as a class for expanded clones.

TGTGCCACCAGCAGAGAGGGGGTCGGCACAGATACGCAGTATTTT,CATSREGVGTDTQYF,TRBV15,TRBJ2-3,once,NA
TGTGCCAGCAGTTTGTATAGGGGGAAAGAGTTGGGGTCACCCCTCCACTTT,CASSLYRGKELGSPLHF,TRBV27,TRBJ1-6,NA,NA
TGTGCCAGCAGCCAAGGGACACAACTCAACATGAACACTGAAGCTTTCTTT,CASSQGTQLNMNTEAFF,TRBV13,TRBJ1-1,NA,NA
TGTGCCACGACTAGGGTCAGCAATCAGCCCCAGCATTTT,CATTRVSNQPQHF,TRBV28,TRBJ1-5,NA,NA
TGCGCCAGCAGCCAAGATTTTCCAGTCCCCACGGGCTATGGCTACACCTTC,CASSQDFPVPTGYGYTF,TRBV4-3,TRBJ1-2,NA,NA
TGTGCCATAACCGGGCTAAAATCTAACTATGGCTACACCTTC,CAITGLKSNYGYTF,TRBV6-6,TRBJ1-2,NA,NA
TGTGCCAGCGGTTATCAGCCCCAGCATTTT,CASGYQPQHF,TRBV27,TRBJ1-5,NA,NA
TGTGCCAGCAGCTTATGGCAGGGGGCAAATCAGCCCCAGCATTTT,CASSLWQGANQPQHF,TRBV7-2,TRBJ1-5,NA,TRBD1
TGTGCCTGGAGTACCGGACAGGGCATTCAAGAGACCCAGTACTTC,CAWSTGQGIQETQYF,TRBV30,TRBJ2-5,NA,TRBD1
TGTGCCAGTAGTATTAACAGGGGAGGGTCACCCCTCCACTTT,CASSINRGGSPLHF,TRBV19,TRBJ1-6,NA,TRBD1
TGTGCCAGCAGTGGAGACAGGGGAGTGCACGAGCAGTACTTC,CASSGDRGVHEQYF,TRBV25-1,TRBJ2-7,NA,TRBD1
TGTGCCAGCAGTGAGGGTAACCTAAGTGAAAAACTGTTTTTT,CASSEGNLSEKLFF,TRBV2,TRBJ1-4,NA,NA
TGTGCCAGCTCACCAGGGAATAGCAATCAGCCCCAGCATTTT,CASSPGNSNQPQHF,TRBV18,TRBJ1-5,few,NA